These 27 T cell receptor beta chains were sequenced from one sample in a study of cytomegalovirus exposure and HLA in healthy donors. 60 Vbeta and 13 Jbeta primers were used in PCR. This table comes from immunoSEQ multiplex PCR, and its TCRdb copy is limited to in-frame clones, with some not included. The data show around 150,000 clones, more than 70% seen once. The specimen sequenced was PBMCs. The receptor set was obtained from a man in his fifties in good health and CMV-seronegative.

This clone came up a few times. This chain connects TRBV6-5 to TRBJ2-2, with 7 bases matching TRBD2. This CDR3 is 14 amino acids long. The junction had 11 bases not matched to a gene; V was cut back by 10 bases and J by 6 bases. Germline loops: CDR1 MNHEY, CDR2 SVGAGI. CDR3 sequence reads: CAISRGGGPGELFF. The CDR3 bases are TGTGCCATTTCCCGTGGGGGGGGTCCCGGGGAGCTGTTTTTT.

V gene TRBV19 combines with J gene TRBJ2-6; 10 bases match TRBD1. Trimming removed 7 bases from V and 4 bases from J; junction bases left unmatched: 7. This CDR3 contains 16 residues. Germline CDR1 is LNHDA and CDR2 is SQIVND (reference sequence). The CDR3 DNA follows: TGTGCCAGTAACCCGGGACAGGGGAACGGGGCCAACGTCCTGACTTTC. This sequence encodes CASNPGQGNGANVLTF.

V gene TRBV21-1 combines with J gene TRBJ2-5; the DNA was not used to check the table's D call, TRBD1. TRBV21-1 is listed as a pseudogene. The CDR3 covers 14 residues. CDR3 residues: CASSKLPSQETQYF. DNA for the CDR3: TGTGCCAGCAGCAAACTTCCCAGCCAAGAGACCCAGTACTTC.

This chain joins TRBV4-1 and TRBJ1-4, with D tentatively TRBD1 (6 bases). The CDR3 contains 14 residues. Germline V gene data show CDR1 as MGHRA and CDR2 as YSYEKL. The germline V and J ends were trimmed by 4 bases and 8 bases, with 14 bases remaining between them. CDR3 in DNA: TGCGCCAGCAGCCGACAGGAGTCTTCCGAAAAACTGTTTTTT. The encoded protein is CASSRQESSEKLFF.

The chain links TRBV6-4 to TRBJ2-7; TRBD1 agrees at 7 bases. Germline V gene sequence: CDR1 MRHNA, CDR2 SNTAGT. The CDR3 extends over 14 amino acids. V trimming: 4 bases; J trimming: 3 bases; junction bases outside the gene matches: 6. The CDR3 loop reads CASSGYQGDYEQYF. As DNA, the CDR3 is TGTGCCAGCAGTGGCTACCAGGGGGACTACGAGCAGTACTTC.

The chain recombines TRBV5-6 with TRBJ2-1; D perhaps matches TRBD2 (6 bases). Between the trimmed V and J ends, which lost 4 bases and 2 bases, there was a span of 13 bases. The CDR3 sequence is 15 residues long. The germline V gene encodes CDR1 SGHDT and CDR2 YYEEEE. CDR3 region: CASSTGGTPYNEQFF. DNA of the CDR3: TGTGCCAGCAGCACCGGAGGGACCCCCTACAATGAGCAGTTCTTC.

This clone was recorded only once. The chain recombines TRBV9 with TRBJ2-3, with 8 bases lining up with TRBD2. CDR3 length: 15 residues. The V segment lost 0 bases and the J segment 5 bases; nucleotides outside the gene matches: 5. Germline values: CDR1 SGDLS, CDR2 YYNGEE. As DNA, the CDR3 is TGTGCCAGCAGCGTAGGGCTAGCGGGCCGAGATACGCAGTATTTT. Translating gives CASSVGLAGRDTQYF.

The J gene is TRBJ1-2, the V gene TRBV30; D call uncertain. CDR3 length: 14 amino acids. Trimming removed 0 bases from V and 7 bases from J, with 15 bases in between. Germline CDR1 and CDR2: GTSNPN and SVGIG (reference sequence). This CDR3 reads CAWSVVLPRVGYTF. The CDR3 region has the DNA TGTGCCTGGAGTGTCGTCCTCCCGAGGGTTGGCTACACCTTC.

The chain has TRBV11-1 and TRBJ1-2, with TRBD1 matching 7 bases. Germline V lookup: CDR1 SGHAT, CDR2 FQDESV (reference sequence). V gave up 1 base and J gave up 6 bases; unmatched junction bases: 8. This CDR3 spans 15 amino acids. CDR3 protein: CASSLVPGGTDGYTF. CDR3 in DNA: TGTGCCAGCAGCTTAGTCCCAGGGGGTACGGATGGCTACACCTTC.

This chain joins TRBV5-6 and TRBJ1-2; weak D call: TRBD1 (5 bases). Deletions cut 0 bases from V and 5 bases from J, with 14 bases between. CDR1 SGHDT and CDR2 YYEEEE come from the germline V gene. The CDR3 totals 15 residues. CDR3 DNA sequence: TGTGCCAGCAGCTTGGCCTTGGGCGGGGGGTATGGCTACACCTTC. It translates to CASSLALGGGYGYTF.

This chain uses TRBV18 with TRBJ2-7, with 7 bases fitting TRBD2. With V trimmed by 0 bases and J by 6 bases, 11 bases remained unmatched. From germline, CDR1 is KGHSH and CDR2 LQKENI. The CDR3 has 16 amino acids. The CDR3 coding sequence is TGTGCCAGCTCACCACCGGGAGGGATCCCTTTCTCCGAGCAGTACTTC. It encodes CASSPPGGIPFSEQYF. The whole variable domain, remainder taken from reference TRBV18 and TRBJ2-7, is NAGVMQNPRHLVRRRGQEARLRCSPMKGHSHVYWYRQLPEEGLKFMVYLQKENIIDESGMPKERFSAEFPKEGPSILRIQQVVRGDSAAYFCASSPPGGIPFSEQYFGPGTRLTVT.

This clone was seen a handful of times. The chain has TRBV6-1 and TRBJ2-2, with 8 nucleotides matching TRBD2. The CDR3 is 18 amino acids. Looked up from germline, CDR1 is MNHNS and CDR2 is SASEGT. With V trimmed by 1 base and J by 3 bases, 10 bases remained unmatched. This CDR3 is CASSEGSLGGRYTGELFF. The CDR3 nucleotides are TGTGCCAGCAGTGAAGGATCATTAGGCGGGAGGTACACCGGGGAGCTGTTTTTT.

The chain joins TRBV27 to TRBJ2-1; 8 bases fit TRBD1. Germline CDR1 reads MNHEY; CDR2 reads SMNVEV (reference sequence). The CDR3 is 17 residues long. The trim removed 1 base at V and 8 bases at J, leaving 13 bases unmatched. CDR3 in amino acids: CASSLYPAGGLGYEQFF. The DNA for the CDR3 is TGTGCCAGCAGTTTATACCCGGCAGGGGGCTTGGGGTATGAGCAGTTCTTC.

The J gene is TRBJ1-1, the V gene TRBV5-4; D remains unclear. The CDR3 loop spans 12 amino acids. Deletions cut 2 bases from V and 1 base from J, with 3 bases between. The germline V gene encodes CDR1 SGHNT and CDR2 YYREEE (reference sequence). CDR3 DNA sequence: TGTGCCAGCAGCTTCGGGAACACTGAAGCTTTCTTT. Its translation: CASSFGNTEAFF.

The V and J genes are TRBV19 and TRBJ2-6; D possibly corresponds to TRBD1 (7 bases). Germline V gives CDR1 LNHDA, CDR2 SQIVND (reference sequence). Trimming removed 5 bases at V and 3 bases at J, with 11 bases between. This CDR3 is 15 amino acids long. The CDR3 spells CASSPRGDGANVLTF. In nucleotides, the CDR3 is TGTGCCAGTAGTCCCAGGGGGGATGGGGCCAACGTCCTGACTTTC.

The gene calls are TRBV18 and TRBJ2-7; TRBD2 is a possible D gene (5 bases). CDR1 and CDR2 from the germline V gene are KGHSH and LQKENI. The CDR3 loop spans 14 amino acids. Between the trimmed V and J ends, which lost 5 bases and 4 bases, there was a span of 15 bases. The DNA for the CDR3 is TGTGCCAGCTCAAGCTTGGTAGGGAGTTACGAGCAGTACTTC. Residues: CASSSLVGSYEQYF.

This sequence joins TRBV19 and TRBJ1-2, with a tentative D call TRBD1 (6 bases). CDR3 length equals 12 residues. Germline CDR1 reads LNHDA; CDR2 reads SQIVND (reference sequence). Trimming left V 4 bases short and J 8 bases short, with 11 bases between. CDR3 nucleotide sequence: TGTGCCAGTAGTAATTACAGGGACGGCTACACCTTC. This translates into CASSNYRDGYTF. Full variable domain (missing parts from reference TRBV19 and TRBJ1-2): DGGITQSPKYLFRKEGQNVTLSCEQNLNHDAMYWYRQDPGQGLRLIYYSQIVNDFQKGDIAEGYSVSREKKESFPLTVTSAQKNPTAFYLCASSNYRDGYTFGSGTRLTVV.

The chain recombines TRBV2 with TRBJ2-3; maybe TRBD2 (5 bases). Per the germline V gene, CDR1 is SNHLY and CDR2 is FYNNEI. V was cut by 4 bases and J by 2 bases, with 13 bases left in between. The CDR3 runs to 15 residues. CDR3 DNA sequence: TGTGCCAGCAGTGTTCAGTCGGGGTTCACAGATACGCAGTATTTT. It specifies CASSVQSGFTDTQYF.

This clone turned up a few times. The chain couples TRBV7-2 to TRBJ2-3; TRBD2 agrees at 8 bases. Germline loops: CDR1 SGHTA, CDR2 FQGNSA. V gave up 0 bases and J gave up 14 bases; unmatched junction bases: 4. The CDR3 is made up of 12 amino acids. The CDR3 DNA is TGTGCCAGCAGCTTAGCTAGCGGGAACCCGTATTTT. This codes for CASSLASGNPYF.

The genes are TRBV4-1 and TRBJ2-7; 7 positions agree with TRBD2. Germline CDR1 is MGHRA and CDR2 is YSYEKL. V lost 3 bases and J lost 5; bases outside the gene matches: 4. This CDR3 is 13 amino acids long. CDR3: CASSQQRGDEQYF. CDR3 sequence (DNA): TGCGCCAGCAGCCAGCAACGGGGGGACGAGCAGTACTTC.

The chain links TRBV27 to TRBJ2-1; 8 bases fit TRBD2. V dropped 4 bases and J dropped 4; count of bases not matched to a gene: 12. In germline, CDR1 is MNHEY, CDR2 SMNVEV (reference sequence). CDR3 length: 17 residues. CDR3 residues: CASSSWGTGGEYNEQFF. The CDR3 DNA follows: TGTGCCAGCAGTTCCTGGGGGACGGGGGGGGAGTACAATGAGCAGTTCTTC.

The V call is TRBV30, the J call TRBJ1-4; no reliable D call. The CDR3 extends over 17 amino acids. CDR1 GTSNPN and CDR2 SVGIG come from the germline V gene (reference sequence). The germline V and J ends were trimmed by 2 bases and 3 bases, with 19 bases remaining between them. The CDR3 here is CAWSFAPRVAPNEKLFF. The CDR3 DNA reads TGTGCCTGGAGTTTCGCCCCCCGTGTGGCCCCTAATGAAAAACTGTTTTTT.

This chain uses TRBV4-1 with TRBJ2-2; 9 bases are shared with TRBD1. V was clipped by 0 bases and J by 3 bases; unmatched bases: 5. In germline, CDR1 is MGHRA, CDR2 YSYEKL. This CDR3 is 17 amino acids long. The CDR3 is CASSQDGRTGDTGELFF. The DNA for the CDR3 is TGCGCCAGCAGCCAAGACGGACGGACAGGGGACACCGGGGAGCTGTTTTTT.

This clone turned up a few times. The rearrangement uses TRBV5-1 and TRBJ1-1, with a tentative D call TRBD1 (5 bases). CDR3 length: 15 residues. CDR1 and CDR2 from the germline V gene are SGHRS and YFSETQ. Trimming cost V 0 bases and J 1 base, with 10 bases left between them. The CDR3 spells CASSLADGQNTEAFF. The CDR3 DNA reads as TGCGCCAGCAGCTTGGCCGACGGACAGAACACTGAAGCTTTCTTT.

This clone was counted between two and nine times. The CDR3 loop reads CASSSGAKSGAEAFF. CDR3 bases: TGTGCCAGCAGCTCAGGGGCGAAGTCGGGTGCTGAAGCTTTCTTT. The chain combines TRBV7-2 with TRBJ1-1, with D possibly TRBD1 on 6 matching bases. Germline V gives CDR1 SGHTA, CDR2 FQGNSA. This CDR3 has 15 residues. The germline V and J ends were trimmed by 4 bases and 6 bases, with 18 bases remaining between them.

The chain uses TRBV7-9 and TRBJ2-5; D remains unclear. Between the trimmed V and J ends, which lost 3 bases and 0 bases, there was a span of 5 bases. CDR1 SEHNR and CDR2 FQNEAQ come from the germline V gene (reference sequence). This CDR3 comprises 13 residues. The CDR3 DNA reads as TGTGCCAGCAGCTTCCAGGACCAAGAGACCCAGTACTTC. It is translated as CASSFQDQETQYF.

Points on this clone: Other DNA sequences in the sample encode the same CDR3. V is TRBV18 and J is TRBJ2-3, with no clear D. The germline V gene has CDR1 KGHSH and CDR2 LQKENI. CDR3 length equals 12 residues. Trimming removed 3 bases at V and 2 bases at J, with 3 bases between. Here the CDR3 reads CASSPNTDTQYF. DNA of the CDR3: TGTGCCAGCTCACCCAACACAGATACGCAGTATTTT.